Shown below are 17 T cell receptor beta chains from a single sample sequenced in a study of cytomegalovirus exposure and HLA in healthy donors. PCR amplification relied on 60 Vbeta primers (plus 13 Jbeta primers). The method was immunoSEQ multiplex PCR; TCRdb's version includes in-frame clones alone and lacks a portion of them. The profile shows about 130,000 clones, just over 75% of them singletons. The sequenced material came from PBMCs. These receptors all stem from a woman between 45 and 60 years old in good health and CMV-seronegative.

A few counts support this clone. The chain is built from TRBV28 and TRBJ1-4, with 8 bases fitting TRBD1. V was clipped by 8 bases and J by 7 bases; unmatched bases: 9. This CDR3 comprises 14 residues. Germline lookup yields CDR1 MDHEN and CDR2 SYDVKM. CDR3 sequence: CASGLTGAGEKLFF. CDR3 nucleotide sequence: TGTGCCAGCGGGTTGACAGGGGCGGGTGAAAAACTGTTTTTT.

The chain couples TRBV27 to TRBJ2-1, with 8 nucleotides matching TRBD2. Germline CDR1 MNHEY, CDR2 SMNVEV (reference sequence). J lost 0 bases, V lost 0 bases, and 4 bases had no gene match. The CDR3 has 17 residues. In DNA form, the CDR3 reads TGTGCCAGCAGTTTATCTAGCGGGACCCCCTCCTACAATGAGCAGTTCTTC. It translates to CASSLSSGTPSYNEQFF.

Here the CDR3 reads CASSSGGRDYGYTF. The CDR3 nucleotides read TGTGCCAGCAGCTCAGGGGGCCGGGACTATGGCTACACCTTC. The chain carries TRBV7-9 and TRBJ1-2; 8 bases fit TRBD1. The CDR3 extends over 14 amino acids. Germline V CDR1 and CDR2: SEHNR, FQNEAQ (reference sequence). Germline trimming cut 4 bases from V and 3 bases from J; bases unmatched to any gene: 4.

The chain uses TRBV19 and TRBJ2-2, with 8 bases that match TRBD1. The length of the CDR3 is 13 residues. J was trimmed by 2 bases and V by 10 bases; bases with no gene match: 3. Germline V lookup: CDR1 LNHDA, CDR2 SQIVND (reference sequence). As DNA, the CDR3 is TGTGCCACAGGACAGGGTAACACCGGGGAGCTGTTTTTT. It translates to CATGQGNTGELFF.

This chain links TRBV4-1 with TRBJ2-1, with D maybe TRBD1 (6 bases). Trimming left V 1 base short and J 12 bases short, with 16 bases between. Germline CDR1 is MGHRA and CDR2 is YSYEKL. The CDR3 is 14 residues long. This chain's CDR3 is CASSQGTAWRGQFF. DNA of the CDR3: TGCGCCAGCAGCCAAGGGACAGCCTGGAGAGGGCAGTTCTTC.

The CDR3 nucleotides are TGTGCCAGCAGCTTACCGGGACTGCAAGAGACCCAGTACTTC. It specifies CASSLPGLQETQYF. This rearrangement joins TRBV5-4 to TRBJ2-5; TRBD2 is a possible D gene (6 bases). Trimming stripped 2 bases from V and 2 bases from J, with 10 bases between. Germline loops: CDR1 SGHNT, CDR2 YYREEE (reference sequence). This CDR3 region has 14 residues.

V gene TRBV28 combines with J gene TRBJ1-1, with TRBD1 identical over 10 bases. CDR1 and CDR2 from the germline V gene are MDHEN and SYDVKM. The CDR3 spans 16 residues. The V gene end was trimmed by 3 bases and the J gene end by 0 bases; junction bases not matched to a gene: 4. The CDR3 bases are TGTGCCAGCAGTTTCCAGGGACAGGGGATGAACACTGAAGCTTTCTTT. Translation gives CASSFQGQGMNTEAFF.

The CDR3 DNA sequence: TGTGCCACCAGCAGAGATCAAGGGATCAGGGCAGATACGCAGTATTTT. This translates into CATSRDQGIRADTQYF. This rearrangement joins TRBV15 to TRBJ2-3; TRBD1 is a possible D gene (5 bases). The CDR3 spans 16 residues. Germline V gene data show CDR1 as LNHNV and CDR2 as YYDKDF (reference sequence). The V and J ends lost 0 bases and 4 bases respectively, with 14 bases between them.

The V and J genes are TRBV7-8 and TRBJ2-7; tentative D call: TRBD1 (5 bases). Germline V gene data show CDR1 as SGHVS and CDR2 as FQNEAQ. V shed 3 bases and J shed 2 bases, with 5 bases lying between them. This CDR3 spans 12 amino acids. Here the CDR3 DNA reads TGTGCCAGCAGCTTGGACACCTACGAGCAGTACTTC. Translating it yields CASSLDTYEQYF. Drawing the rest from reference TRBV7-8 and TRBJ2-7, the complete variable domain is GAGVSQSPRYKVAKRGQDVALRCDPISGHVSLFWYQQALGQGPEFLTYFQNEAQLDKSGLPSDRFFAERPEGSVSTLKIQRTQQEDSAVYLCASSLDTYEQYFGPGTRLTVT.

The rearrangement links TRBV29-1 to TRBJ2-7; TRBD1 aligns across 8 bases. Trimming took 3 bases from V and 0 from J; bases not matched to a gene: 4. The length of the CDR3 is 14 residues. The germline CDR1 and CDR2 sequences are SQVTM and ANQGSEA. The chain's CDR3 is CSVDRGPGSYEQYF. DNA of the CDR3: TGCAGCGTTGACAGGGGGCCGGGCTCCTACGAGCAGTACTTC.

The chain combines TRBV6-7 with TRBJ2-7, with unresolved D. TRBV6-7 is an ORF, and what it does is uncertain. V lost 2 bases and J 1 base, leaving 21 bases between the germline ends. CDR3 length: 18 amino acids. The DNA of the CDR3 is TGTGCCAGCAGTTACACTGGTATCCCGAGCGCGACTTCCTACGAGCAGTACTTC. This sequence encodes CASSYTGIPSATSYEQYF.

The rearrangement uses TRBV18 and TRBJ2-7; D may be TRBD1 (6 bases). The CDR3 length is 14 residues. V gave up 1 base and J gave up 7 bases, with 14 bases separating them. Germline lookup yields CDR1 KGHSH and CDR2 LQKENI. In DNA form, the CDR3 reads TGTGCCAGCTCACCACAACAGGGCCGCATAGAGCAGTACGTC. Translation: CASSPQQGRIEQYV.

The gene calls are TRBV6-4 and TRBJ1-1; 7 bases align to TRBD1. V trimming: 2 bases; J trimming: 4 bases; junction bases outside the gene matches: 1. Per germline, CDR1 MRHNA and CDR2 SNTAGT. The CDR3 has 13 residues. The CDR3 region is CASSDHRGTEAFF. As DNA, the CDR3 is TGTGCCAGCAGTGACCACAGGGGCACTGAAGCTTTCTTT.

The chain combines TRBV27 with TRBJ2-3, with a weak D call TRBD2 (5 bases). Germline CDR1 is MNHEY and CDR2 is SMNVEV (reference sequence). The V and J ends lost 5 bases and 0 bases respectively, with 15 bases between them. CDR3 length: 16 residues. For the CDR3, the DNA is TGTGCCAGCAGTAGCGGTAGAGCACCTAGCACAGATACGCAGTATTTT. Translating gives CASSSGRAPSTDTQYF.

The chain is built from TRBV9 and TRBJ2-1; 9 bases agree with TRBD2. Trimming took 2 bases from V and 0 from J; bases not matched to a gene: 0. Germline V gene sequence: CDR1 SGDLS, CDR2 YYNGEE. This CDR3 comprises 15 residues. This CDR3 is CASSVSGSSYNEQFF. The DNA of the CDR3 is TGTGCCAGCAGCGTTAGCGGGAGCTCCTACAATGAGCAGTTCTTC.

The rearrangement joins TRBV6-1 to TRBJ2-7; tentatively, D is TRBD2 (6 bases). V lost 4 bases and J 4 bases, leaving 14 bases between the germline ends. This CDR3 comprises 14 residues. Germline V gives CDR1 MNHNS, CDR2 SASEGT. The CDR3 here is CASSGPGEEYEQYV. The DNA of the CDR3 is TGTGCCAGCAGTGGCCCGGGAGAGGAGTACGAGCAGTACGTC.

V gene TRBV6-4 combines with J gene TRBJ2-3; 8 positions agree with TRBD2. The CDR3 covers 13 residues. Germline values: CDR1 MRHNA, CDR2 SNTAGT. With V trimmed by 8 bases and J by 2 bases, 3 bases remained unmatched. CDR3 in DNA: TGTGCCAGCTCACTAGCGGTCACAGATACGCAGTATTTT. This encodes CASSLAVTDTQYF.